Described below is a single TCR beta chain sequence and its context. This clone was seen only a few times. It has no known antigen specificity. No base qualities exist here, and no much larger clone lies one base off it. The CDR3 sequence holds 13 residues, the cysteine and phenylalanine included. Just the 39-base CDR3 DNA is kept, in frame starting at base 1. The V end loses 2 bases and the J end loses 5 bases, and a stretch of 10 bases separates them. CDR1 SGHNT and CDR2 YYREEE were looked up in the germline V gene (reference sequence). Donors were healthy HIV-negative adults with no recently reported acute infections or vaccinations. Only Caucasian adults living in Nashville, Tennessee, USA were represented among the donors. CD4+ T cells were enriched by magnetic negative selection, after which naive cells were positively selected on CD45RA and the negative fraction was taken as the memory subset. After blood collection by leukapheresis, PBMCs were isolated using Ficoll-Histopaque density gradient centrifugation and then cryopreserved in the vapor phase of liquid nitrogen. Analytical flow cytometry was used to check the purity and quantity of every magnetically sorted T cell population. Genomic DNA was isolated from every sorted fraction and measured by UV absorbance on a Nanodrop 2000c.

The sample comes from a study of shared clonotypes between healthy human individuals (dated by TCRdb to 2020 to 2021). With respect to the entire study: Three men and a couple of women, aged 18 to 49 years, made up the cohort. For each donor, CD4 naive and CD4 memory were each given three plates, CD8 naive was given two plates, and CD8 memory was given one plate. The study deeply sequenced blood TCR repertoires of about 5 healthy adults to estimate repertoire size and the extent of clonotype sharing between individuals. Different laboratories and diverse techniques were used to prepare libraries and sequence TCR repertoires, to increase sequencing depth and limit assay-specific biases. Between about 0.8 and 9 billion PBMCs per donor were obtained by leukapheresis.

TCR CDR3 regions were amplified from genomic DNA by multiplex PCR using the deep immunoSEQ assay. Extracted genomic DNA from each cell subset was spread evenly across all wells of several immunoSEQ 96-well plates, with each plate serving as a replicate. Each replicate PCR for sorted subsets received around 200 ng genomic DNA, equal to roughly 33,000 T cell genomes. The purified libraries were quantified using a Qubit 3.0 fluorometer, sized with a Bioanalyzer 2100, and then quantified again using the KAPA Library Quantification kit. Every immunoSEQ 96-well plate was sequenced on a dedicated single-read 150-cycle Illumina NextSeq 550 flow cell. The paper's data handling went like this. Because the immunoSEQ output included only junctional sequences and no quality scores, the filtering could not be the same as the filtering used for full-length reads. Sequences were annotated with PyIR, a Python wrapper for IgBLAST v1.9, using IMGT germline references to assign V/J genes and CDR3. Any read was removed if the V/J assignment was weak (E-value above 1e-6), the CDR3 was missing, or the read contained stop codons, out-of-frame junctions, or ambiguous translated residues. V3J clonotypes were defined by identical inferred V gene, J gene, and CDR3 amino acid sequence. The percentage overlap between two repertoires was calculated by dividing the number of shared unique clonotypes by the size of the smaller repertoire. Three approaches were used to assess repertoire richness: RTK rarefaction, the Chao1 estimator, and Recon v2.1 estimates of unobserved clonotypes. Generation probabilities for all TCRbeta clonotypes obtained by the gDNA method from a handful of donors were computed using OLGA. TCRdb mirrors the immuneACCESS table, restricted to in-frame sequences. Some clones are absent from its copies; in checked studies, under half trace to an unresolved V gene, and the reason for the others is unknown. V and J calls and clone size are those listed in that table; D and trimming were worked out from the DNA. This sample comprises fewer than 400,000 clones, over 65% of them detected only once. Of the sample, about 9.3% falls within the top ten clones.

Results the study describes overall, beyond this receptor: Pairwise subsampling led to the expectation that sequencing depth would affect the degree of clonotype sharing among donors. Sharing across a handful of donors was observed for approximately 5% of naive CD4, 3% to 3.5% of naive CD8, roughly 2.3% of memory CD4, and about 0.39% of memory CD8 clonotypes. Compared with non-shared clonotypes, clonotypes shared by all four sorted-subset donors had higher generation probabilities. Incomplete sequencing was indicated by rarefaction of sorted-subset datasets, despite the large sequencing depth. Naive subsets generally had larger estimated clonotype richness than memory subsets. Sampling was limited to blood, and TCR repertoires in tissue likely differ from TCR repertoires in blood. Because the study included a small number of donors, the genetic and exposure-history diversity represented was limited.

The sample taken for sequencing was memory CD4+ T cells sorted from blood. Reading the label with the study, this specimen's cell subset or site is: CD45RA-negative fraction. Recombination linked TRBV5-4 to TRBJ2-5, with no D gene named confidently. This sequence originates from a man in his thirties or forties in good health. The nucleotide sequence reads as follows: TGTGCCAGCAGCTTCCGTCCCGGGGAGACCCAGTACTTC. Translated, it reads CASSFRPGETQYF.